Sequencing of this TCR beta chain was carried out in a study of response to subunit inactivated influenza vaccine. This clonotype came up a few times. No antigen is known for it. CDR3 size: 15 residues. Trimming cost V 3 bases and J 0 bases, with 7 bases left between them. Germline CDR1 and CDR2: SGDLS and YYNGEE. Via MiXCR, TCRdb re-called the RT-PCR reads, giving one row per CDR3 protein. The repertoire includes hundreds of thousands of distinct CDR3 sequences, approximately 9.9% of them detected once, and 12% sits in the top ten. General study findings and limits: Authors suggested each seasonal flu vaccination may recruit only limited numbers of new T cells.

The V call is TRBV9, the J call TRBJ2-6; D not certain. The receptor was derived from a middle-aged man who received an inactivated influenza vaccine. Sequenced material: PBMCs from blood, taken about 40 days after vaccination. DNA of the CDR3: TGTGCCAGCAGCGAGAACCTCTCTGGGGCCAACGTCCTGACTTTC. This gives the protein CASSENLSGANVLTF.